This T cell receptor (beta chain) came from a study of shared clonotypes between healthy human individuals. In the source study's methods: In the immunoSEQ data, sequences were junction-only and lacked quality scores, so filtering differed. The protocol was immunoSEQ multiplex PCR, while the TCRdb copy is restricted to in-frame clones and leaves out a portion. V, J and clone size reflect that table, while D and trimming were determined from the DNA. The data hold around 1,900,000 clones, with around 95% observed a single time. Findings and caveats of the study: Estimated clonotype richness was generally higher in naive than memory subsets. Naive CD4 clonotypes were shared across a handful of donors at approximately 5.3%. An expected dependence of interdonor clonotype sharing on sequencing depth was noted.

Details on this clone: What it binds is unknown.

From germline, CDR1 is ENHRY and CDR2 SYGVKD. The V and J ends lost 4 bases and 4 bases respectively, with 13 bases between them. This CDR3 comprises 14 residues. CD8 cells classed as naive were CD45RO-negative and positively selected for CCR7, excluding terminally differentiated effector memory CD45RA+ cells. Source material: naive CD8+ T cells from PBMCs. The sequence was obtained from a man between 18 and 35 years old in good health. Some clones in this sample may be carry-over from other donors' samples. The chain combines TRBV10-3 with TRBJ1-2; D perhaps matches TRBD1 (5 bases). In DNA, the CDR3 is TGTGCCATCAGTGGGGGGGAAAGGAGCTATGGCTACACCTTC. This gives the protein CAISGGERSYGYTF.